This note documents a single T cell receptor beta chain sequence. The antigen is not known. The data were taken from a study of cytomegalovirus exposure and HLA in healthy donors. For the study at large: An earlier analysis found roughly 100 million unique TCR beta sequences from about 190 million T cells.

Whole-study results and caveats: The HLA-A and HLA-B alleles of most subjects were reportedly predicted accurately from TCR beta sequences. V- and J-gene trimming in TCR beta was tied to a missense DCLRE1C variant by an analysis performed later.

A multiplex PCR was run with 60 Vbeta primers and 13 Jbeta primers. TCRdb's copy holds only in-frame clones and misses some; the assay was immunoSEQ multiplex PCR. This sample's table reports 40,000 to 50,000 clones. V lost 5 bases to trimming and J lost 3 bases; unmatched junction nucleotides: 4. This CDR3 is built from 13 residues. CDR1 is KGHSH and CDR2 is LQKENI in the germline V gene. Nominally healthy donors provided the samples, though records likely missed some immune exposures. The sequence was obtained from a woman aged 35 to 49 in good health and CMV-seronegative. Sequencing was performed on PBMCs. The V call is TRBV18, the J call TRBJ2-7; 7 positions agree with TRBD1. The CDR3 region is CASSTGQVYEQYF. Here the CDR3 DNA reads TGTGCCAGCTCAACTGGACAGGTCTACGAGCAGTACTTC.